This paragraph covers one T cell receptor (beta chain) sequence. What it recognizes is unknown. This specimen belongs to a study of cytomegalovirus exposure and HLA in healthy donors. Notes on the study in general: Per a later analysis, 15,000 to 20,000 TCR beta sequences showed association with HLA alleles at 0.05 false discovery rate. Researchers reportedly found TCR beta sequences accurately predicted most subjects' HLA-A and HLA-B alleles.

With 60 Vbeta and 13 Jbeta primers, the PCR was carried out. Original analysis: Unique TCR beta chains numbered about 72 million in a later analysis, with approximately 10 million shared. Here immunoSEQ multiplex PCR was the method, and the copy in TCRdb shows in-frame clones only, minus some. The DNA gave D and trimming, while V, J and clone size come from that table. This sample yields around 170,000 clones, of which around 77% are seen a single time; over 2% belongs to the top ten. The CDR3 is 18 amino acids. Germline CDR1 and CDR2: WNHNN and SYGVQD (reference sequence). This clonotype was sampled from a man aged 55 to 70 in good health and CMV-seronegative. This chain connects TRBV10-1 to TRBJ2-5, with 11 positions matching TRBD2. The DNA end is more similar to TRBJ2-7, so the J call may be wrong. Sequenced input: PBMCs. The CDR3 region is CASSLTSGSGTGSFEQYF. The CDR3 nucleotides are TGCGCCAGCAGCCTCACTAGCGGGAGCGGGACTGGGTCGTTCGAGCAGTACTTC.